This T cell receptor beta chain stems from a study of OX40 agonist ivuxolimab in advanced cancers. Across the whole study: Dose-escalation patients' cancers were hepatocellular carcinoma, melanoma, renal cell or head and neck cancer. With a range of about 23 to 85, age averaged approximately 64 years, and approximately 83% were male.

V lost 1 base to trimming and J lost 6 bases, with 10 bases between them. Germline-derived CDR1 and CDR2 are SGHDT and YYEEEE. This CDR3 is built from 13 residues. Concerning this clone: Its antigen is not known.

Sequencing used immunoSEQ multiplex PCR; TCRdb keeps in-frame clones, though not all of them. Of roughly 73,000 clones in the sample, roughly 90% were seen once. Study-wide findings and caveats: The 0.1-3.0 mg/kg partial responders had among the lowest clonal expansion.

This specimen was CD4+ or CD8+ T cells sorted from blood, taken in a trial of the OX40 agonist ivuxolimab. This chain joins TRBV5-6 and TRBJ1-2, with D perhaps matching TRBD1 (5 bases). This sequence was found in an adult with an advanced solid tumor such as melanoma, head and neck, liver or kidney cancer. The CDR3 DNA reads as TGTGCCAGCAGCTTGCGGACGGGGGATGGCTACACCTTC. Translated, it gives CASSLRTGDGYTF.